This passage covers 19 T cell receptor beta chains from one sample sequenced in a study of T cells in Graves' hyperthyroidism and ophthalmopathy. What was amplified from RNA transcripts were TCR beta CDR3 regions. HTBI primers drove first-round RT-PCR of the TCR CDR3. Each CDR3 protein gets one entry after TCRdb re-called the multiplex PCR reads with MiXCR. The table has 650,000 to 750,000 distinct CDR3 sequences, 11% to 15% seen once. The sequenced sample consisted of blood. The receptors here all came from a woman aged 18-35 years with Graves' hyperthyroidism.

The chain carries TRBV13 and TRBJ1-6, with a possible D match to TRBD1 (5 bases). This CDR3 is built from 15 residues. Germline CDR1 is PRHDT and CDR2 is FYEKMQ (reference sequence). Trimming pared 4 bases from V and 7 bases from J, leaving 14 bases between. This CDR3 reads CASSWGQSANSPLHF. CDR3 nucleotides: TGTGCCAGCAGCTGGGGCCAGTCGGCCAATTCACCCCTCCACTTT.

This clonotype was seen at least ten times. The chain is built from TRBV11-3 and TRBJ2-3, with 10 nucleotides matching TRBD2. V shed 5 bases, J shed 4 bases, and the junction held 12 bases outside the gene matches. Germline CDR1 is SGHNT and CDR2 is YENEEA. The CDR3 runs 17 residues. The CDR3 DNA reads as TGTGCCAGCAGCCCCCGCGTCCTAGCGGGAGTTGCAGATACGCAGTATTTT. Amino acid sequence: CASSPRVLAGVADTQYF.

This clonotype was seen only a few times. The rearrangement joins TRBV7-3 to TRBJ1-1, with TRBD1 matching over 9 bases. Germline V CDR1 and CDR2: SGHTA, FQGTGA. After removal of 6 bases from V and 5 bases from J, the junction contained 7 bases not matched to a gene. This CDR3 is built from 14 residues. The chain's CDR3 is CASSLSGQGTEAFF. DNA of the CDR3: TGTGCCAGCAGTCTATCAGGACAGGGGACTGAAGCTTTCTTT.

This chain links TRBV20-1 with TRBJ2-3; weak D call: TRBD2 (6 bases). This CDR3 is built from 15 residues. With 7 bases removed from V and 2 bases from J, the gap between germline ends came to 19 bases. The germline gives CDR1 DFQATT, CDR2 SNEGSKA (reference sequence). The CDR3 spells CSGRRREIPTDTQYF. The CDR3 region has the DNA TGCAGTGGCCGGCGGAGGGAAATCCCCACAGATACGCAGTATTTT.

The chain recombines TRBV29-1 with TRBJ2-7; 9 positions agree with TRBD2. Per the germline V gene, CDR1 is SQVTM and CDR2 is ANQGSEA. The CDR3 is 13 residues long. The V gene end was trimmed by 4 bases and the J gene end by 6 bases; junction bases not matched to a gene: 7. Here the CDR3 reads CSVGASGTLEQYF. The CDR3 nucleotides are TGCAGCGTTGGGGCTAGCGGGACCCTCGAGCAGTACTTC.

This clonotype came up many times. This chain uses TRBV5-1 with TRBJ2-3; 8 positions match TRBD2. This CDR3 comprises 19 residues. The V gene end was trimmed by 5 bases and the J gene end by 0 bases; junction bases not matched to a gene: 17. Germline loops: CDR1 SGHRS, CDR2 YFSETQ. CDR3 in amino acids: CASRSTVAGTLESTDTQYF. Written as DNA, the CDR3 is TGCGCCAGCAGGTCAACGGTAGCGGGGACATTAGAAAGCACAGATACGCAGTATTTT.

The chain uses TRBV6-1 and TRBJ2-7; TRBD1 matches 8 bases. The CDR3 contains 14 residues. Germline V lookup: CDR1 MNHNS, CDR2 SASEGT. Trimming removed 6 bases from V and 4 bases from J; junction bases left unmatched: 8. The CDR3 DNA reads TGTGCCAGCAGCCCTTGGACAGGGTGGTACGAGCAGTACTTC. Its protein is CASSPWTGWYEQYF.

This clonotype occurred a few times. The chain employs TRBV2 and TRBJ1-3; D is unresolved. The CDR3 runs 15 residues. Looked up from germline, CDR1 is SNHLY and CDR2 is FYNNEI. V lost 6 bases and J lost 0, with 12 bases in between. CDR3 bases: TGTGCCAGCAGCGACGACATGATCTCTGGAAACACCATATATTTT. Encoded protein: CASSDDMISGNTIYF.

This clonotype was detected a few times. This chain joins TRBV9 and TRBJ2-1, with no clear D. Per germline, CDR1 SGDLS and CDR2 YYNGEE. The germline V and J ends were trimmed by 0 bases and 4 bases, with 5 bases remaining between them. This CDR3 region has 13 residues. The CDR3 DNA sequence: TGTGCCAGCAGCGTAGCTTGGTACAATGAGCAGTTCTTC. Protein: CASSVAWYNEQFF.

In its sample, this clonotype was seen a few times. The rearrangement uses TRBV7-9 and TRBJ1-2; a possible D gene is TRBD1 (5 bases). Per the germline V gene, CDR1 is SEHNR and CDR2 is FQNEAQ (reference sequence). V was clipped by 8 bases and J by 8 bases, with 12 bases between them. The CDR3 covers 11 residues. The CDR3 coding sequence is TGTGCCAGCGGGGGACGGTGGGGCTACACCTTC. Protein: CASGGRWGYTF. The variable domain in full, completed from reference TRBV7-9 and TRBJ1-2, reads DTGVSQNPRHKITKRGQNVTFRCDPISEHNRLYWYRQTLGQGPEFLTYFQNEAQLEKSRLLSDRFSAERPKGSFSTLEIQRTEQGDSAMYLCASGGRWGYTFGSGTRLTVV.

In its sample, this clonotype was seen many times. The J gene is TRBJ1-6, the V gene TRBV27, with D possibly matching TRBD1 (6 bases). V was clipped by 3 bases and J by 6 bases, with 15 bases between them. This CDR3 is built from 16 residues. CDR1 and CDR2 from the germline V gene are MNHEY and SMNVEV (reference sequence). The CDR3 here is CASSLMSRQANSPLHF. CDR3 coding DNA: TGTGCCAGCAGTTTGATGTCGAGACAGGCTAATTCACCCCTCCACTTT.

A few counts support this clonotype. The J gene is TRBJ2-7, the V gene TRBV12-3 or TRBV12-4; TRBD2 matches 12 bases. The CDR3 consists of 16 residues. V lost 4 bases, J lost 2 bases, and 6 bases stayed unmatched. The CDR3 spells CASSSSGLAGPYEQYF. For the CDR3, the DNA is TGTGCCAGCAGTTCCTCGGGACTAGCGGGCCCCTACGAGCAGTACTTC.

The chain links TRBV5-5 to TRBJ1-2; D ambiguous. This CDR3 contains 18 residues. V was clipped by 3 bases and J by 0 bases, with 21 bases between them. Germline V gene sequence: CDR1 SGHKS, CDR2 YYEKEE (reference sequence). The CDR3 spells CASSSPMRGRMPNYGYTF. CDR3 nucleotide sequence: TGTGCCAGCAGCTCTCCTATGCGCGGACGGATGCCTAACTATGGCTACACCTTC. The full variable domain, in which reference TRBV5-5 and TRBJ1-2 provide the parts outside the CDR3, is DAGVTQSPTHLIKTRGQQVTLRCSPISGHKSVSWYQQVLGQGPQFIFQYYEKEERGRGNFPDRFSARQFPNYSSELNVNALLLGDSALYLCASSSPMRGRMPNYGYTFGSGTRLTVV.

This clonotype was found many times. This chain links TRBV7-2 with TRBJ2-1; no reliable D call. CDR1 and CDR2 from the germline V gene are SGHTA and FQGNSA. The CDR3 has 14 residues. Trimming stripped 1 base from V and 0 bases from J, with 4 bases between. The CDR3 DNA reads TGTGCCAGCAGCTTAGTGAGCTCCTACAATGAGCAGTTCTTC. Its translation: CASSLVSSYNEQFF.

Comments on this clonotype: The junction departs from germline at one end; a sequencing error may be responsible. This rearrangement joins TRBV7-2 to TRBJ2-3; perhaps TRBD2 as D (5 bases). The CDR3 has 13 residues. Germline values: CDR1 SGHTA, CDR2 FQGNSA. The CDR3 region is CASSQDRRVTQYF. In nucleotides, the CDR3 is TGCGCCAGCAGCCAAGATCGGCGGGTTACGCAGTATTTT.

In the case of this clonotype: A read error is possible here, since a much larger clone lies one base away. As DNA, the CDR3 is TGTGCCAGCACGAGGGATACGCAGTGTTTT. Amino acids: CASTRDTQCF. This chain joins TRBV2 and TRBJ2-3; D is possibly TRBD2 (5 bases). This CDR3 region has 10 residues. Germline lookup yields CDR1 SNHLY and CDR2 FYNNEI.

The chain recombines TRBV20-1 with TRBJ2-1; D perhaps matches TRBD2 (6 bases). V dropped 3 bases and J dropped 8 bases, with 23 bases sitting between them. CDR1 and CDR2 (germline): DFQATT, SNEGSKA (reference sequence). This CDR3 has 16 residues. Here the CDR3 DNA reads TGCAGTGCTAGCCCGCCGGCGTCTAGCGTAGATGATGAGCAGTTCTTC. Translated: CSASPPASSVDDEQFF.

This clonotype was observed at least ten times. V and J are TRBV28 and TRBJ2-3; 7 positions agree with TRBD1. Germline V gene sequence: CDR1 MDHEN, CDR2 SYDVKM. The CDR3 has 13 amino acids. The ends lost 6 bases at V and 6 bases at J; junction bases unmatched: 6. The DNA for the CDR3 is TGTGCCAGCAGCCCTATCAGGGGGGATACGCAGTATTTT. It yields the protein CASSPIRGDTQYF.

There are many counts of this clonotype. The DNA of the CDR3 is TGTGCCAGCTCACCGCCCGGACAGTACGAGCAGTACTTC. This codes for CASSPPGQYEQYF. V gene TRBV18 combines with J gene TRBJ2-7, with D tentatively TRBD1 (6 bases). Looked up from germline, CDR1 is KGHSH and CDR2 is LQKENI. The CDR3 is made up of 13 amino acids. The V and J ends lost 3 bases and 4 bases respectively, with 10 bases between them.